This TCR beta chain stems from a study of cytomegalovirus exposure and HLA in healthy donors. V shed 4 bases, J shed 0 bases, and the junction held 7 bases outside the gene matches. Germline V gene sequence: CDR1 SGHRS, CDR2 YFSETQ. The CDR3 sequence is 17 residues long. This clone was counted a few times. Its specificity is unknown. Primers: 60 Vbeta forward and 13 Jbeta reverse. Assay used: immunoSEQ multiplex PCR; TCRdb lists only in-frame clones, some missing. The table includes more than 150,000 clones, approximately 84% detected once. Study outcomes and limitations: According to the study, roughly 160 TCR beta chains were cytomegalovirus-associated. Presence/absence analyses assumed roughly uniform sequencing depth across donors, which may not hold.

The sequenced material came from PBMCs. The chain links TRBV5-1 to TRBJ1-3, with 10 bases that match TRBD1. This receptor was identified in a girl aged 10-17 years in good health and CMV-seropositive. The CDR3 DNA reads TGCGCCAGCAGCCCGCAGGGGACAGGGGACTCTGGAAACACCATATATTTT. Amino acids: CASSPQGTGDSGNTIYF.